The clone carrying this TCR beta chain has a handful of counts. The antigen is unknown. This sample is drawn from a study of cytomegalovirus exposure and HLA in healthy donors. Whole-study results and caveats: Analysis was performed later, and it showed HLA-associated TCR beta chains to be more clonally expanded than equally common others. Sequencing had likely introduced a cluster of highly shared sequence variants as an artifact. Indistinguishability led to the exclusion of some V segments, TRBV6-2 and TRBV6-3 included.

Use of 60 Vbeta and 13 Jbeta primers characterized the PCR. Sequencing was performed with immunoSEQ multiplex PCR; in TCRdb, only in-frame clones are kept and a portion is missing. The sample lists about 55,000 clones; roughly 74% were seen once. V lost 1 base and J lost 1, with 13 bases in between. Germline assignment: CDR1 MNHEY and CDR2 SVGAGI. The CDR3 loop spans 16 amino acids. The genes are TRBV6-5 and TRBJ1-1; D is perhaps TRBD1 (5 bases). Sequencing was performed on PBMCs. The source is a man aged 35-49 years in good health and CMV-seropositive. Written as DNA, the CDR3 is TGTGCCAGCAGTTACTTCGGAGGCGGGGGGAACACTGAAGCTTTCTTT. This translates into CASSYFGGGGNTEAFF.